These 5 T cell receptor beta chains share one sample of origin, sequenced in a study of vaccination and CD4 T cells after COVID-19. Cultured CD4+ T cell DNA underwent sequencing with the Oncomine TCR Beta short-read assay. TCRdb reanalysed the PCR reads using MiXCR and keeps one entry per CDR3 protein. Seen here are under 25,000 distinct CDR3 sequences, around 54% observed once, and the top ten hold around 2.8%. These TCRs' antigens remain unknown. Treatment described: roughly ten-day PBMC culture with coronavirus spike peptide pools or control peptides (ViraFEST assay). Sequencing used CD4+ T cells from blood, cultured in vitro. These receptors came from a human donor who had recovered from COVID-19.

V and J are TRBV7-9 and TRBJ2-2, with unresolved D. The V and J ends lost 7 bases and 3 bases respectively, with 9 bases between them. The CDR3 consists of 13 residues. Germline-derived CDR1 and CDR2 are SEHNR and FQNEAQ (reference sequence). The CDR3 here is CASIYADTGELFF. The CDR3 nucleotides are TGTGCCAGCATCTACGCCGACACCGGGGAGCTGTTTTTT.

This clonotype has only a few counts. V is TRBV12-3 or TRBV12-4 and J is TRBJ1-1; the D gene is possibly TRBD1 (5 bases). The CDR3 sequence is 13 residues long. Trimming pared 5 bases from V and 3 bases from J, leaving 10 bases between. CDR3 in amino acids: CASSHGTHTEAFF. DNA for the CDR3: TGTGCCAGCAGTCACGGGACGCACACTGAAGCTTTCTTT.

V is TRBV20-1 and J is TRBJ1-2; perhaps TRBD1 as D (5 bases). Germline V gene data show CDR1 as DFQATT and CDR2 as SNEGSKA (reference sequence). The CDR3 is made up of 12 amino acids. DNA of the CDR3: TGCAGCGTGGCGCCCGGGGGCTATGGCTACACCTTC. This encodes CSVAPGGYGYTF.

This rearrangement joins TRBV11-3 to TRBJ2-5, with TRBD1 identical over 9 bases. This CDR3 region has 16 residues. V dropped 5 bases and J dropped 3; count of bases not matched to a gene: 10. Germline assignment: CDR1 SGHNT and CDR2 YENEEA. Here the CDR3 reads CASSTTPGTGKETQYF. The CDR3, as DNA: TGTGCCAGCAGCACCACGCCGGGGACAGGGAAAGAGACCCAGTACTTC.

The chain uses TRBV20-1 and TRBJ2-2; no firm D call. Trimming removed 0 bases at V and 0 bases at J, with 8 bases between. Germline loops: CDR1 DFQATT, CDR2 SNEGSKA (reference sequence). This CDR3 is built from 15 residues. The CDR3, as DNA: TGCAGTGCTAGAGATCAGAAAACGAACACCGGGGAGCTGTTTTTT. Amino acid sequence: CSARDQKTNTGELFF.